The 30 T cell receptor beta chains listed next were all sequenced from one sample in a study of blood T cell repertoires in COVID-19. Assay used: immunoSEQ multiplex PCR; TCRdb lists only in-frame clones, some missing. The data show 100,000 to 120,000 clones, around 83% seen once. Sequenced input: peripheral blood. Receptors originate from a woman aged 55-69 years with COVID-19, enrolled during active disease.

The chain joins TRBV9 to TRBJ1-1, with D unresolved. CDR3 length: 14 amino acids. The V and J ends lost 1 base and 2 bases respectively, with 9 bases between them. Germline CDR1 reads SGDLS; CDR2 reads YYNGEE. The CDR3 protein is CASSVSHSNTEAFF. The CDR3 coding sequence is TGTGCCAGCAGCGTATCCCACTCTAACACTGAAGCTTTCTTT.

The chain combines TRBV19 with TRBJ1-4; tentatively, D is TRBD1 (6 bases). This CDR3 has 13 amino acids. V shed 9 bases and J shed 5 bases, with 13 bases lying between them. Germline CDR1 and CDR2: LNHDA and SQIVND (reference sequence). Here the CDR3 DNA reads TGTGCCAGCACCATTACAGGGAATGAAAAACTGTTTTTT. This encodes CASTITGNEKLFF.

This chain's CDR3 is CAAQDSHSYEQYF. CDR3 DNA sequence: TGTGCCGCCCAGGACAGTCACTCCTACGAGCAGTACTTC. The gene calls are TRBV24-1 and TRBJ2-7; D perhaps matches TRBD1 (6 bases). The V gene's germline CDR1 is KGHDR and CDR2 SFDVKD. Trimming shortened V by 12 bases and J by 0 bases, and 14 bases separated the two germline ends. The CDR3 extends over 13 amino acids.

This chain joins TRBV10-3 and TRBJ2-5; 7 bases map to TRBD1. V shed 10 bases, J shed 5 bases, and the junction held 7 bases outside the gene matches. There are 12 residues in the CDR3. The germline V gene has CDR1 ENHRY and CDR2 SYGVKD. The DNA for the CDR3 is TGTGCCACCACAGGGGCCAGGGAGACCCAGTACTTC. Its translation is CATTGARETQYF.

Only a few counts were recorded for this clone. The rearrangement joins TRBV7-6 to TRBJ1-1; D is perhaps TRBD1 (5 bases). CDR3 length: 15 amino acids. The V gene lost 1 base and the J gene lost 4 bases, with 13 bases spanning the gap. The germline V gene has CDR1 SGHVS and CDR2 FNYEAQ. CDR3 in amino acids: CASSLDWGESTEAFF. CDR3 coding DNA: TGTGCCAGCAGCTTAGATTGGGGGGAGAGCACTGAAGCTTTCTTT.

This chain links TRBV9 with TRBJ2-1, with TRBD2 matching 7 bases. This CDR3 region has 14 residues. From germline, CDR1 is SGDLS and CDR2 YYNGEE. The ends lost 3 bases at V and 10 bases at J; junction bases unmatched: 10. CDR3 region: CASSALAVAGEQFF. CDR3 DNA sequence: TGTGCCAGCAGCGCGCTAGCGGTGGCAGGGGAGCAGTTCTTC.

The genes are TRBV6-5 and TRBJ1-2, with 8 bases identical to TRBD1. This CDR3 comprises 12 residues. J lost 5 bases, V lost 8 bases, and 4 bases had no gene match. Looked up from germline, CDR1 is MNHEY and CDR2 is SVGAGI. CDR3 amino acids: CASVDRAYGYTF. The CDR3 DNA follows: TGTGCCAGCGTGGACAGGGCTTATGGCTACACCTTC.

The CDR3 protein is CASSLAGGQGNLGNQPQHF. In nucleotides, the CDR3 is TGTGCCAGCAGCTTGGCCGGGGGACAGGGGAATTTAGGCAATCAGCCCCAGCATTTT. The rearrangement joins TRBV5-4 to TRBJ1-5; 10 bases align to TRBD1. V dropped 0 bases and J dropped 2; count of bases not matched to a gene: 11. The CDR3 totals 19 residues. Germline-derived CDR1 and CDR2 are SGHNT and YYREEE (reference sequence). The variable domain in full, completed from reference TRBV5-4 and TRBJ1-5, reads ETGVTQSPTHLIKTRGQQVTLRCSSQSGHNTVSWYQQALGQGPQFIFQYYREEENGRGNFPPRFSGLQFPNYSSELNVNALELDDSALYLCASSLAGGQGNLGNQPQHFGDGTRLSIL.

The chain employs TRBV19 and TRBJ2-7; tentatively, D is TRBD2 (6 bases). V was cut by 3 bases and J by 5 bases, with 11 bases left in between. Per the germline V gene, CDR1 is LNHDA and CDR2 is SQIVND (reference sequence). The CDR3 runs 13 residues. CDR3 sequence (DNA): TGTGCCAGTAGTATGCGGGAAGCCGACGAGCAGTACTTC. This sequence encodes CASSMREADEQYF.

The chain employs TRBV4-2 and TRBJ2-5, with D maybe TRBD1 (6 bases). Germline CDR1 and CDR2: LGHNA and YNFKEQ. This CDR3 spans 14 amino acids. The V end lost 1 base, the J end lost 5 bases, and 11 bases lay between the germline ends. As DNA, the CDR3 is TGTGCCAGCAGCCAAGGCACAGGGATGGAGACCCAGTACTTC. Amino acids: CASSQGTGMETQYF.

This chain uses TRBV19 with TRBJ2-7; 7 bases map to TRBD2. The germline CDR1 and CDR2 sequences are LNHDA and SQIVND (reference sequence). The V and J ends lost 5 bases and 2 bases, in that order; junction bases with no gene match: 6. The CDR3 is 14 amino acids. CDR3 sequence (DNA): TGTGCCAGTAGTGATCCCGGGAGGACCTACGAGCAGTACTTC. Translating gives CASSDPGRTYEQYF.

The chain links TRBV6-2 or TRBV6-3 to TRBJ1-4; TRBD1 aligns across 9 bases. The trim removed 5 bases at V and 4 bases at J, leaving 2 bases unmatched. CDR1 MNHEY and CDR2 SVGEGT come from the germline V gene. The length of the CDR3 is 14 residues. DNA of the CDR3: TGTGCCAGCAGTCGACAGGGGGATAATGAAAAACTGTTTTTT. This translates into CASSRQGDNEKLFF.

This chain links TRBV5-6 with TRBJ1-2, with 7 bases fitting TRBD1. Germline V CDR1 and CDR2: SGHDT, YYEEEE. The CDR3 consists of 12 residues. Germline trimming cut 4 bases from V and 7 bases from J; bases unmatched to any gene: 4. The CDR3 bases are TGTGCCAGCAGCCACAACAGGGGTGGCTACACCTTC. It is translated as CASSHNRGGYTF.

This rearrangement joins TRBV12-3 or TRBV12-4 to TRBJ2-7; maybe TRBD1 (5 bases). V lost 6 bases to trimming and J lost 2 bases, with 11 bases between them. The length of the CDR3 is 13 residues. DNA of the CDR3: TGTGCCAGCAGCCGGACAAATACCTACGAGCAGTACTTC. Translating it yields CASSRTNTYEQYF.

The gene calls are TRBV28 and TRBJ2-7; D is undetermined. Germline V gives CDR1 MDHEN, CDR2 SYDVKM. The CDR3 runs to 13 residues. The ends were cut back, 2 bases at V and 5 bases at J, with 10 bases in the middle. The CDR3 sequence is CASSLVQTDEQYF. In DNA form, the CDR3 reads TGTGCCAGCAGTTTAGTACAGACCGACGAGCAGTACTTC.

The rearrangement joins TRBV7-8 to TRBJ1-5; 8 bases map to TRBD1. CDR1 is SGHVS and CDR2 is FQNEAQ in the germline V gene. The CDR3 has 16 amino acids. V trimming: 3 bases; J trimming: 3 bases; junction bases outside the gene matches: 7. CDR3 nucleotide sequence: TGTGCCAGCAGCTTGCGGGACAGGTATTTCAATCAGCCCCAGCATTTT. This sequence encodes CASSLRDRYFNQPQHF.

The chain joins TRBV7-3 to TRBJ2-1; 12 positions match TRBD2. The V segment lost 2 bases and the J segment 7 bases; nucleotides outside the gene matches: 3. Per germline, CDR1 SGHTA and CDR2 FQGTGA. The CDR3 runs to 15 residues. The CDR3 region has the DNA TGTGCCAGCAGCTTACCCGGACTAGCGGGGAATGAGCAGTTCTTC. As protein: CASSLPGLAGNEQFF.

The chain links TRBV5-4 to TRBJ2-5; 10 bases map to TRBD2. Germline V gives CDR1 SGHNT, CDR2 YYREEE (reference sequence). This CDR3 contains 17 residues. J gave up 5 bases and V 2 bases, and 12 bases lay outside the gene matches. For the CDR3, the DNA is TGTGCCAGCAGCTTACCAGCGGGGGGGCAGTTTTTTGAGACCCAGTACTTC. It yields the protein CASSLPAGGQFFETQYF.

The DNA of the CDR3 is TGTGCCAGCAGTTACTGGCGGCGGAACACTGAAGCTTTCTTT. Its protein product is CASSYWRRNTEAFF. V and J are TRBV6-2 or TRBV6-3 and TRBJ1-1; D not resolved. The V gene lost 1 base and the J gene lost 1 base, with 7 bases spanning the gap. Germline-derived CDR1 and CDR2 are MNHEY and SVGEGT. The CDR3 is 14 residues long.

This chain links TRBV15 with TRBJ1-4; unclear D gene. V lost 1 base and J 0 bases, leaving 15 bases between the germline ends. The CDR3 is 18 amino acids. Per the germline V gene, CDR1 is LNHNV and CDR2 is YYDKDF (reference sequence). The CDR3 nucleotides are TGTGCCACCAGCAGAGTCCCGGAGCTTGTTGCAACTAATGAAAAACTGTTTTTT. Protein product: CATSRVPELVATNEKLFF.

The chain recombines TRBV19 with TRBJ1-2; D is unresolved. CDR1 is LNHDA and CDR2 is SQIVND in the germline V gene (reference sequence). Trimming took off 6 bases at V and 7 bases at J, with 18 bases between the two ends. The CDR3 is made up of 14 amino acids. In DNA form, the CDR3 reads TGTGCCAGTAGGCCTTCCCGGGAAGCTAGTGGCTACACCTTC. Translation gives CASRPSREASGYTF.

This chain uses TRBV7-8 with TRBJ1-6; D is uncertain. Trimming took off 5 bases at V and 7 bases at J, with 12 bases between the two ends. CDR3 length: 14 amino acids. CDR1 is SGHVS and CDR2 is FQNEAQ in the germline V gene. The CDR3 is CASSTQTGNSPLHF. The CDR3 DNA is TGTGCCAGCAGCACGCAGACGGGAAATTCACCCCTCCACTTT.

In this sample, this clone turned up once. The V gene is TRBV7-2, the J gene TRBJ1-5; TRBD1 is a possible D gene (6 bases). The CDR3 covers 14 residues. Germline V lookup: CDR1 SGHTA, CDR2 FQGNSA. V was cut by 4 bases and J by 2 bases, with 9 bases left in between. The CDR3 here is CASSSRTGNQPQHF. CDR3 sequence (DNA): TGTGCCAGCAGCTCGCGGACAGGCAATCAGCCCCAGCATTTT. Filled out from reference TRBV7-2 and TRBJ1-5, the complete variable domain reads GAGVSQSPSNKVTEKGKDVELRCDPISGHTALYWYRQSLGQGLEFLIYFQGNSAPDKSGLPSDRFSAERTGGSVSTLTIQRTQQEDSAVYLCASSSRTGNQPQHFGDGTRLSIL.

The rearrangement links TRBV21-1 to TRBJ1-2. TRBV21-1 is described as a pseudogene. The CDR3 has 16 amino acids. DNA of the CDR3: TGTGCCAGCAGCAAAGCGCGGGGGGGCACCCTTTATGGCTACACCTTC. Protein: CASSKARGGTLYGYTF.

The V call is TRBV6-5, the J call TRBJ1-2; D gene uncertain. V lost 3 bases, J lost 3 bases, and 8 bases lay in between. The CDR3 runs to 13 residues. CDR1 is MNHEY, CDR2 SVGAGI, per germline. CDR3 sequence (DNA): TGTGCCAGCAGTTATAGGCGGCACTATGGCTACACCTTC. It is translated as CASSYRRHYGYTF.

The rearrangement links TRBV6-5 to TRBJ1-4, with 7 nucleotides matching TRBD1. With V trimmed by 6 bases and J by 4 bases, 5 bases remained unmatched. Germline V gene sequence: CDR1 MNHEY, CDR2 SVGAGI. The CDR3 length is 14 residues. CDR3 in DNA: TGTGCCAGCAGCGGGACAGACTTTAATGAAAAACTGTTTTTT. Translation: CASSGTDFNEKLFF.

The chain recombines TRBV27 with TRBJ1-1; D is perhaps TRBD1 (6 bases). The CDR3 covers 14 residues. Looked up from germline, CDR1 is MNHEY and CDR2 is SMNVEV (reference sequence). V lost 6 bases and J lost 0, with 11 bases in between. The CDR3 DNA reads as TGTGCCAGCAGACTTAACAGGGTGAACACTGAAGCTTTCTTT. It yields the protein CASRLNRVNTEAFF.

The chain has TRBV5-6 and TRBJ1-2, with 8 bases aligning to TRBD1. Per the germline V gene, CDR1 is SGHDT and CDR2 is YYEEEE. Losses at the gene ends were 0 bases for V and 5 bases for J; bases not matched to a gene: 6. This CDR3 spans 15 amino acids. DNA for the CDR3: TGTGCCAGCAGCTTGGGGGACAGGAGTTTATATGGCTACACCTTC. Encoded protein: CASSLGDRSLYGYTF.

The chain combines TRBV28 with TRBJ1-6; D gene unclear. CDR3 length equals 14 residues. With 5 bases removed from V and 7 bases from J, the gap between germline ends came to 12 bases. CDR1 and CDR2 from the germline V gene are MDHEN and SYDVKM. CDR3 protein: CASSTDTHNSPLHF. CDR3 in DNA: TGTGCCAGCAGTACAGACACTCACAATTCACCCCTCCACTTT.

This sequence joins TRBV5-1 and TRBJ2-2, with 7 bases aligning to TRBD1. V was pared by 4 bases and J by 3 bases, with 3 bases of the junction left unmatched. Per germline, CDR1 SGHRS and CDR2 YFSETQ. This CDR3 is 14 amino acids long. The CDR3 spells CASSVGQHTGELFF. CDR3 nucleotide sequence: TGCGCCAGCAGCGTGGGACAGCACACCGGGGAGCTGTTTTTT.